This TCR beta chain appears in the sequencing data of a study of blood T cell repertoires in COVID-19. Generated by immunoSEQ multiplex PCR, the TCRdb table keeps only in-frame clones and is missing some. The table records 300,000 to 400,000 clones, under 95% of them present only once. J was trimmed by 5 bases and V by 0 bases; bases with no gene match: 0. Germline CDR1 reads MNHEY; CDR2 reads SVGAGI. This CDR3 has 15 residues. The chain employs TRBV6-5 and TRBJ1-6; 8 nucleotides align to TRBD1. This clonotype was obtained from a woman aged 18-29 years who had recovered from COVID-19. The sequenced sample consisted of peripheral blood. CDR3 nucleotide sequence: TGTGCCAGCAGTTACTCGACAGGGGATAATTCACCCCTCCACTTT. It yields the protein CASSYSTGDNSPLHF.